This T cell receptor beta chain was sequenced for a study of T-cell reconstitution after alpha-beta-depleted transplantation in children. General study points: Reportedly, alpha-beta T cells present about two months post-transplant originated from several hundred expanded clones of graft origin. T-cell numbers and diversity, one year after transplant, stemmed largely from T cells that were newly produced. The origin of high day-60 TCRbeta diversity in some patients lay in surviving recipient T cells and thymic progenitors.

This clonotype was detected only a few times. Its antigen is not identified. CDR3 length: 15 amino acids. Looked up from germline, CDR1 is SGHNT and CDR2 is YYREEE (reference sequence). The ends lost 0 bases at V and 2 bases at J; junction bases unmatched: 4. As it was prepared, the TCRbeta library received unique molecular identifiers. A single record per CDR3 protein comes from TCRdb applying MiXCR to the PCR reads. The data hold about 200,000 distinct CDR3 sequences, with 5.5% to 7% observed a single time. This specimen was PBMCs, taken before TCRalphabeta/CD19-depleted stem cell transplant. The V and J genes are TRBV5-4 and TRBJ2-5, with 7 positions matching TRBD2. This TCR was recovered from a boy under 10 years old with acute lymphoblastic leukemia, due to receive a stem cell transplant. The CDR3 loop reads CASSLVKAGQETQYF. The CDR3 DNA follows: TGTGCCAGCAGCTTGGTCAAAGCGGGGCAAGAGACCCAGTACTTC.